The rows below give T cell receptor beta chains drawn from one sample of a study of T cell changes during pregnancy in multiple sclerosis. The repertoire was sequenced with immunoSEQ multiplex PCR; TCRdb's copy has only in-frame clones and lacks some. The data show tens of thousands of clones, about nine tenths seen once. Sequences were derived from CD4+ T cells from peripheral blood mononuclear cells, sampled after pregnancy. These receptors came from a female donor in good health, enrolled as a control in a pregnancy study. Both conserved end residues are part of each CDR3. D genes are given only for firm matches. Expanded clones get a size class; other rows say once, few or many, or leave the size out.

CDR3 protein: CSWAGSTDTQYF; CDR3 DNA: TGCAGCTGGGCAGGGTCCACAGATACGCAGTATTTT; V gene: TRBV29-1; clone size: .; CDR3 length: 12; D gene: .; J gene: TRBJ2-3
CDR3 protein: CASSLGDRGQETQYF; CDR3 DNA: TGTGCCAGCAGCTTAGGGGACAGGGGCCAAGAGACCCAGTACTTC; V gene: TRBV11-3; clone size: once; CDR3 length: 15; D gene: TRBD1; J gene: TRBJ2-5
CDR3 protein: CSVRNSGNTIYF; CDR3 DNA: TGCAGCGTTCGTAACTCTGGAAACACCATATATTTT; V gene: TRBV29-1; clone size: .; CDR3 length: 12; D gene: .; J gene: TRBJ1-3
CDR3 protein: CASSLGGGAEAFF; CDR3 DNA: TGTGCCAGCAGCTTGGGAGGGGGGGCTGAAGCTTTCTTT; V gene: TRBV7-9; clone size: .; CDR3 length: 13; D gene: .; J gene: TRBJ1-1
CDR3 protein: CASSGQGPNTGELFF; CDR3 DNA: TGTGCCAGTTCCGGACAGGGACCGAACACCGGGGAGCTGTTTTTT; V gene: TRBV18; clone size: .; CDR3 length: 15; D gene: TRBD1; J gene: TRBJ2-2
CDR3 protein: CASSLFQGVQYGYTF; CDR3 DNA: TGTGCCAGCAGCTTATTCCAGGGGGTCCAATATGGCTACACCTTC; V gene: TRBV11-2; clone size: once; CDR3 length: 15; D gene: TRBD1; J gene: TRBJ1-2
CDR3 protein: CASSLAGGGRNEQFF; CDR3 DNA: TGTGCCAGCAGCTTGGCTGGCGGGGGCCGCAATGAGCAGTTCTTC; V gene: TRBV5-8; clone size: .; CDR3 length: 15; D gene: .; J gene: TRBJ2-1
CDR3 protein: CASSIDNGGSSYEQYF; CDR3 DNA: TGTGCCAGTAGTATAGATAACGGGGGAAGCTCCTACGAGCAGTACTTC; V gene: TRBV19; clone size: .; CDR3 length: 16; D gene: .; J gene: TRBJ2-7
CDR3 protein: CASSNYAWGGNGYTF; CDR3 DNA: TGTGCCAGCAGCAATTACGCGTGGGGGGGCAATGGCTACACCTTC; V gene: TRBV5-6; clone size: .; CDR3 length: 15; D gene: .; J gene: TRBJ1-2
CDR3 protein: CASSSGLAGATVGETQYF; CDR3 DNA: TGTGCCAGCAGCTCGGGACTAGCGGGGGCTACGGTGGGAGAGACCCAGTACTTC; V gene: TRBV5-8; clone size: .; CDR3 length: 18; D gene: TRBD2; J gene: TRBJ2-5
CDR3 protein: CASGLPNRGAKRAFF; CDR3 DNA: TGTGCTAGTGGTTTACCCAACAGGGGGGCAAAGAGAGCTTTCTTT; V gene: TRBV12-5; clone size: few; CDR3 length: 15; D gene: TRBD1; J gene: TRBJ1-1
CDR3 protein: CASSAYSGGNQPQHF; CDR3 DNA: TGTGCCAGCAGTGCCTATTCCGGGGGCAATCAGCCCCAGCATTTT; V gene: TRBV6-1; clone size: .; CDR3 length: 15; D gene: .; J gene: TRBJ1-5
CDR3 protein: CASSAWGGRGEKLFF; CDR3 DNA: TGCGCCAGCAGTGCTTGGGGGGGGCGGGGTGAAAAACTGTTTTTT; V gene: TRBV10-1; clone size: .; CDR3 length: 15; D gene: .; J gene: TRBJ1-4
CDR3 protein: CAIGESGGSYEQYF; CDR3 DNA: TGTGCCATTGGGGAGAGCGGGGGCTCCTACGAGCAGTACTTC; V gene: TRBV10-3; clone size: .; CDR3 length: 14; D gene: TRBD2; J gene: TRBJ2-7
CDR3 protein: CASSQDSYNSPLHF; CDR3 DNA: TGTGCCAGCAGCCAAGACAGCTATAATTCACCCCTCCACTTT; V gene: TRBV14; clone size: .; CDR3 length: 14; D gene: .; J gene: TRBJ1-6
CDR3 protein: CASRWGRSSYSGANVLTF; CDR3 DNA: TGTGCCAGTAGATGGGGGAGGAGCTCTTACTCTGGGGCCAACGTCCTGACTTTC; V gene: TRBV19; clone size: .; CDR3 length: 18; D gene: .; J gene: TRBJ2-6
CDR3 protein: CASSKDRRHNSPLHF; CDR3 DNA: TGTGCCAGCAGCAAGGACAGACGGCATAATTCACCCCTCCACTTT; V gene: TRBV6-5; clone size: once; CDR3 length: 15; D gene: .; J gene: TRBJ1-6
CDR3 protein: CASSPVVTVQSTGELFF; CDR3 DNA: TGTGCCAGCTCACCAGTCGTAACAGTACAATCCACCGGGGAGCTGTTTTTT; V gene: TRBV18; clone size: .; CDR3 length: 17; D gene: .; J gene: TRBJ2-2